These T cell receptor beta chains were read from a single sample in a study of T-cell memory formation after mild COVID-19. TCRdb reprocessed the 5' RACE reads with MiXCR, giving one entry per CDR3 protein. This sample has around 320,000 distinct CDR3 sequences, with about 13% found just once. Sequencing input: PBMCs or a T cell subset sorted from them (not recorded which). These receptors all come from a man younger than 30 who had mild COVID-19 (a few samples of this study predate the infection). Cell type and time point are not known. The CDR3 runs from the conserved cysteine through the conserved F or W. D genes are given only for firm matches. Clone size is stated in some rows and not others, as once, few, many or a class when expanded.

v_call,d_call,clone_size,j_call,cdr3_aa,cdr3_nt
TRBV12-3/TRBV12-4,NA,NA,TRBJ1-2,CASSYSFGYTF,TGTGCCAGCAGTTACAGCTTTGGCTACACCTTC
TRBV11-2,NA,few,TRBJ2-2,CASSFLPGTANTGELFF,TGTGCCAGCAGCTTCCTCCCCGGGACGGCGAACACCGGGGAGCTGTTTTTT
TRBV7-2,NA,few,TRBJ2-2,CASIPKADTGELFF,TGTGCCAGCATCCCTAAGGCCGACACCGGGGAGCTGTTTTTT
TRBV3-1,NA,few,TRBJ1-2,CASSQGGEPHYGYTF,TGTGCCAGCAGCCAAGGAGGGGAACCGCACTATGGCTACACCTTC
TRBV7-3,NA,few,TRBJ2-3,CASSKDKLDTQYF,TGTGCCAGCAGCAAAGACAAGCTTGATACGCAGTATTTT
TRBV9,NA,NA,TRBJ1-5,CASSVGGSYNQPQHF,TGTGCCAGCAGCGTAGGAGGGTCTTACAATCAGCCCCAGCATTTT
TRBV27,NA,NA,TRBJ2-5,CASSFHVAGTQYF,TGTGCCAGCAGTTTTCACGTCGCGGGGACCCAGTACTTC
TRBV11-2,NA,few,TRBJ1-1,CASSSVRGRYTEAFF,TGTGCCAGCAGCTCTGTTCGGGGAAGGTACACTGAAGCTTTCTTT
TRBV7-6,NA,NA,TRBJ1-1,CASSVRSDGQNTEAFF,TGTGCCAGCAGCGTACGAAGCGACGGCCAGAACACTGAAGCTTTCTTT
TRBV5-3,TRBD1,NA,TRBJ2-4,CARSFRDRWKNGKNIQYF,TGTGCCAGAAGCTTCCGGGACAGGTGGAAAAACGGGAAAAACATTCAGTACTTC
TRBV27,TRBD1,NA,TRBJ1-6,CASSTDRGPNSPLHF,TGTGCCAGCAGTACCGACAGGGGGCCGAATTCACCCCTCCACTTT
TRBV6-5,NA,few,TRBJ2-2,CASSYDIGSGELFF,TGTGCCAGCAGTTACGATATAGGGTCCGGGGAGCTGTTTTTT
TRBV7-2,NA,many,TRBJ1-1,CASSLVVTEAFF,TGTGCCAGCAGCTTAGTGGTCACTGAAGCTTTCTTT
TRBV4-1,TRBD1,few,TRBJ1-1,CASSPLLDRGKTEAFF,TGCGCCAGCAGCCCGCTCCTGGACAGGGGAAAAACTGAAGCTTTCTTT
TRBV9,NA,NA,TRBJ1-2,CASSSAGFRGYTF,TGTGCCAGCAGCTCAGCAGGGTTTAGGGGCTACACCTTC
TRBV6-5,NA,NA,TRBJ2-7,CASSYDGQPSYEQYF,TGTGCCAGCAGTTACGACGGACAGCCATCCTACGAGCAGTACTTC
TRBV30,NA,NA,TRBJ2-7,CAWSVWYEQYF,TGTGCCTGGAGTGTCTGGTACGAGCAGTACTTC
TRBV2,NA,few,TRBJ1-1,CASRYGITEAFF,TGTGCCAGCCGATACGGGATCACTGAAGCTTTCTTT
TRBV7-9,TRBD2,NA,TRBJ2-1,CASRPSGGTNEQFF,TGTGCCAGCAGACCAAGCGGGGGGACTAATGAGCAGTTCTTC
TRBV29-1,NA,NA,TRBJ2-5,CSVARVLSETQYF,TGCAGCGTTGCCAGGGTTCTTTCGGAGACCCAGTACTTC
TRBV5-1,NA,NA,TRBJ2-7,CASSSEGKPYEQYF,TGCGCCAGCTCCTCGGAGGGGAAACCCTACGAGCAGTACTTC
TRBV9,TRBD1,NA,TRBJ2-1,CASRPDRGRGDEQFF,TGTGCCAGCAGACCGGACAGGGGCCGAGGCGATGAGCAGTTCTTC
TRBV29-1,NA,few,TRBJ1-1,CSGRGANTEAFF,TGCAGCGGTCGGGGGGCGAACACTGAAGCTTTCTTT
TRBV14,NA,few,TRBJ2-3,CASSAGSTSSDTQYF,TGTGCCAGCAGCGCAGGATCGACCTCCTCCGATACGCAGTATTTT
TRBV20-1,NA,NA,TRBJ2-3,CSARVIPGTRTRDTQYF,TGCAGTGCTAGAGTAATCCCCGGGACCCGGACGAGAGATACGCAGTATTTT
TRBV7-6,NA,few,TRBJ2-5,CASSLARGRGGETQYF,TGTGCCAGCAGCTTAGCGCGTGGCAGGGGGGGAGAGACCCAGTACTTC
TRBV24-1,NA,NA,TRBJ2-3,CATSDYDTQYF,TGTGCCACCAGTGATTACGATACGCAGTATTTT
TRBV20-1,NA,NA,TRBJ2-7,CSAPDALVGSYEQYF,TGCAGTGCACCCGACGCCCTGGTGGGGTCCTACGAGCAGTACTTC
TRBV15,TRBD2,NA,TRBJ2-7,CATSRDSPSGGGEQYF,TGTGCCACCAGCAGAGATTCTCCTAGCGGGGGCGGCGAGCAGTACTTC
TRBV12-3/TRBV12-4,NA,few,TRBJ2-7,CASSWGRQGSEQYF,TGTGCCAGCAGTTGGGGGAGGCAGGGCTCCGAGCAGTACTTC
TRBV19,TRBD1,few,TRBJ2-7,CASSYAGTANYEQYF,TGTGCCAGTAGTTACGCCGGGACAGCGAACTACGAGCAGTACTTC
TRBV28,NA,few,TRBJ2-5,CASSPLGGNEETQYF,TGTGCCAGCAGTCCCCTAGGAGGGAATGAAGAGACCCAGTACTTC
TRBV7-2,NA,NA,TRBJ1-1,CASSRSVGTEAFF,TGTGCCAGCAGCAGGTCAGTGGGCACTGAAGCTTTCTTT
TRBV5-4,TRBD1,few,TRBJ1-2,CASTLTGAYGYTF,TGTGCCAGCACCTTGACAGGGGCCTATGGCTACACCTTC
TRBV29-1,TRBD1,few,TRBJ2-3,CSVDLDRGTDTQYF,TGCAGCGTTGACTTGGACAGGGGCACAGATACGCAGTATTTT
TRBV20-1,NA,NA,TRBJ2-1,CSALDGGVYNEQFF,TGCAGTGCCCTGGATGGCGGGGTGTACAATGAGCAGTTCTTC
TRBV6-2/TRBV6-3,NA,NA,TRBJ1-4,CASSYSRRSEEKLFF,TGTGCCAGCAGTTACTCGCGGAGGTCTGAGGAAAAACTGTTTTTT
TRBV15,NA,NA,TRBJ1-5,CATSRASRSGVVSNQPQHF,TGTGCCACCAGCAGAGCGTCAAGGAGTGGAGTCGTAAGCAATCAGCCCCAGCATTTT
TRBV12-3/TRBV12-4,TRBD2,NA,TRBJ2-4,CASSFRAGGLTNIQYF,TGTGCCAGCAGTTTCCGTGCGGGGGGGCTTACAAACATTCAGTACTTC
TRBV6-2/TRBV6-3,NA,few,TRBJ2-2,CATTPTRVPGELFF,TGTGCCACCACCCCGACTAGGGTTCCTGGGGAGCTGTTTTTT
TRBV7-9,NA,many,TRBJ2-1,CASSSAASSYNEQFF,TGTGCCAGCAGCTCGGCAGCAAGCTCCTACAATGAGCAGTTCTTC
TRBV28,TRBD2,NA,TRBJ2-1,CASSKNLVAGGLYLYNEQFF,TGTGCCAGCAGCAAAAACCTGGTAGCGGGGGGACTTTATTTATACAATGAGCAGTTCTTC
TRBV28,TRBD1,once,TRBJ1-6,CASRTGQGGNSPLHF,TGTGCCAGCAGGACAGGACAGGGGGGTAATTCACCCCTCCACTTT
TRBV7-2,NA,many,TRBJ1-2,CASSLRASGAGYTF,TGTGCCAGCAGCTTAAGGGCCTCGGGGGCTGGCTACACCTTC
TRBV10-1,NA,NA,TRBJ2-3,CASSDRGGTDTQYF,TGCGCCAGCAGTGATAGGGGGGGTACAGATACGCAGTATTTT
TRBV12-3/TRBV12-4,NA,NA,TRBJ1-2,CASRTDLYYGYTF,TGTGCCAGCAGAACGGACTTGTACTATGGCTACACCTTC
TRBV6-1,TRBD1,NA,TRBJ2-5,CASSAGTVDETQYF,TGTGCCAGCAGTGCCGGGACAGTCGACGAGACCCAGTACTTC